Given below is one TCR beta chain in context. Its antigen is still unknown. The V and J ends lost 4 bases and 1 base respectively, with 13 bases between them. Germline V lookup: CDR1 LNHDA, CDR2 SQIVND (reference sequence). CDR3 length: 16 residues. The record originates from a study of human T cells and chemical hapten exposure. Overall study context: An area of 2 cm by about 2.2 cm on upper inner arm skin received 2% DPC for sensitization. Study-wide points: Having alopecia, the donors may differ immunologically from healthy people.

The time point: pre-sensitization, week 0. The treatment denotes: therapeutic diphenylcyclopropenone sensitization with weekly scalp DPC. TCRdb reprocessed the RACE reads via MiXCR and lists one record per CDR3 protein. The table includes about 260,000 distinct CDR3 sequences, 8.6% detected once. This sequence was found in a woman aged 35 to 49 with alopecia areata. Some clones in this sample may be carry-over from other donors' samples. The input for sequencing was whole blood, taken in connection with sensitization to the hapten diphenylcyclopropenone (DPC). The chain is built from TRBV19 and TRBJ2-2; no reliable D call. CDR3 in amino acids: CASSTSLKENTGELFF. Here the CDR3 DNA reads TGTGCCAGTAGTACCAGTCTTAAAGAGAACACCGGGGAGCTGTTTTTT.